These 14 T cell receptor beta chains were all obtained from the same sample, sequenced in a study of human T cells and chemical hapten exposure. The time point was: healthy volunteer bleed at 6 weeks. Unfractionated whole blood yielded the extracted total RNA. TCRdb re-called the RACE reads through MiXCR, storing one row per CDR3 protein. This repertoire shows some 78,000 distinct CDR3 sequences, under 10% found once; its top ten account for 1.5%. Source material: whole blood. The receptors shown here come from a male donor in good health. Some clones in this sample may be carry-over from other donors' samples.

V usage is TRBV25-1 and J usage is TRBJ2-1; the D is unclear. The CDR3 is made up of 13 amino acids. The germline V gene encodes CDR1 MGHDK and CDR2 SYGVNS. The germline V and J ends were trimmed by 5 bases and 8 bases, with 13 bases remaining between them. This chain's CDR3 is CASSPVISDEQFF. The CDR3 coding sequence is TGTGCCAGCAGTCCTGTCATCTCGGATGAGCAGTTCTTC.

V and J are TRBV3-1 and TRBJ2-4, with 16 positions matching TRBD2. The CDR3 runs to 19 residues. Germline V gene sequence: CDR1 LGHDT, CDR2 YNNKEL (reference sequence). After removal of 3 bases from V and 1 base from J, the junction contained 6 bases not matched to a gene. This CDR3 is CASSQLGTSGRGAKNIQYF. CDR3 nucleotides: TGTGCCAGCAGCCAGCTCGGGACTAGCGGGAGGGGGGCCAAAAACATTCAGTACTTC.

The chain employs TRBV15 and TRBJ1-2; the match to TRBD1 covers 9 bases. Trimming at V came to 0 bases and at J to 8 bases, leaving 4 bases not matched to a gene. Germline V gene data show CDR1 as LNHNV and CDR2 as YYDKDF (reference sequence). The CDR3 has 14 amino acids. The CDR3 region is CATSRDRTGVGYTF. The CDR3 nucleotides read TGTGCCACCAGCAGAGATCGGACAGGGGTCGGCTACACCTTC.

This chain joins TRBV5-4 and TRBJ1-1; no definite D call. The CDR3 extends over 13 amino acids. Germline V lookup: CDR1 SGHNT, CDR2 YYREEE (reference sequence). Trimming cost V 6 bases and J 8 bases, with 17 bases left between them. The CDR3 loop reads CASTPTTSTEAFF. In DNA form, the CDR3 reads TGTGCCAGCACCCCTACCACATCGACCGAAGCTTTCTTT.

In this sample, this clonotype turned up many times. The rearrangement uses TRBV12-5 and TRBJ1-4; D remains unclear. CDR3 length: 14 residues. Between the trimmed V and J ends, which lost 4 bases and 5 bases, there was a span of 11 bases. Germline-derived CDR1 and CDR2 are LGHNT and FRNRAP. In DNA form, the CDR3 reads TGTGCTAGTGGTTCGTGGCCCTTCAATGAAAAACTGTTTTTT. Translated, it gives CASGSWPFNEKLFF.

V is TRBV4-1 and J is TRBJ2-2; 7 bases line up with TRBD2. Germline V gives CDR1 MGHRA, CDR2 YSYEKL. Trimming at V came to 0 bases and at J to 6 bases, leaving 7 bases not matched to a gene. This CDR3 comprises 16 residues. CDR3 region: CASSQESGAAAGELFF. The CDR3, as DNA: TGCGCCAGCAGCCAAGAGAGCGGGGCAGCCGCCGGGGAGCTGTTTTTT.

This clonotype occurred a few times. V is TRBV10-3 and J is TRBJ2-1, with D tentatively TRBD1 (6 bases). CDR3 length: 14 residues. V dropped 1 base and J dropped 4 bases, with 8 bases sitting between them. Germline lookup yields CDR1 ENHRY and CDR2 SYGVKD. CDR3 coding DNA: TGTGCCATCAGTGAGTTAGACAGGTACAATGAGCAGTTCTTC. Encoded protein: CAISELDRYNEQFF.

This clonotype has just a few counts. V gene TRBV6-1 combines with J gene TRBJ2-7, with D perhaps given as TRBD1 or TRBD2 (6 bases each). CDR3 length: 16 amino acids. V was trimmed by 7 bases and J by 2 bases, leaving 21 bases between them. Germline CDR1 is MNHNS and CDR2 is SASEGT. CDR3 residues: CASNPQSWGDTYEQYF. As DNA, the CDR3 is TGTGCCAGCAATCCCCAATCATGGGGGGACACCTACGAGCAGTACTTC.

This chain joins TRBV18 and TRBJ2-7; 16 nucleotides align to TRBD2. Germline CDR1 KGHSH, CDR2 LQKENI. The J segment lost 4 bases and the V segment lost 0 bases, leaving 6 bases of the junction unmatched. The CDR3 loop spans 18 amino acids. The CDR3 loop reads CASSPPPGLAGGPYEQYF. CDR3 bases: TGTGCCAGCTCACCACCCCCGGGACTAGCGGGAGGGCCGTACGAGCAGTACTTC.

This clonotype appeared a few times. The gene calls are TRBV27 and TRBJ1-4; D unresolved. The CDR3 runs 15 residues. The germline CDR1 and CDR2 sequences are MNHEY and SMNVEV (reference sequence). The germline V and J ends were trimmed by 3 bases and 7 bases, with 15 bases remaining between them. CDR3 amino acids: CASSFADLMGEKLFF. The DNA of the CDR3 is TGTGCCAGCAGTTTTGCTGACCTGATGGGTGAAAAACTGTTTTTT.

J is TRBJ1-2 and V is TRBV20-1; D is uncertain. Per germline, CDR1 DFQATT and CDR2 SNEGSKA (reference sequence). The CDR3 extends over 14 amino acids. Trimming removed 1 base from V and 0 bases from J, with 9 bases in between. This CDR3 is CSARAPESNYGYTF. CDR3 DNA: TGCAGTGCTAGAGCCCCAGAGTCTAACTATGGCTACACCTTC.

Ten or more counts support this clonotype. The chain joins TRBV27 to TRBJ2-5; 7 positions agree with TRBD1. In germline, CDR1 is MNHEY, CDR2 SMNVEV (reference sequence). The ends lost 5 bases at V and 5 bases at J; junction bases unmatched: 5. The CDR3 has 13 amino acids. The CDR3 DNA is TGTGCCAGCAGTCCTACCAGGGGGGAGACCCAGTACTTC. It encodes CASSPTRGETQYF.

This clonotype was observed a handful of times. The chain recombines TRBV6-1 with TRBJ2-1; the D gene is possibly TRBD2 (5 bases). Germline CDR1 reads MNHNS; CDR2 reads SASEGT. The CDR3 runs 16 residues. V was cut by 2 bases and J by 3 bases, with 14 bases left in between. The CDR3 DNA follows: TGTGCCAGCAGTGAACATGGACTTGAAAGCTACAATGAGCAGTTCTTC. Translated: CASSEHGLESYNEQFF.

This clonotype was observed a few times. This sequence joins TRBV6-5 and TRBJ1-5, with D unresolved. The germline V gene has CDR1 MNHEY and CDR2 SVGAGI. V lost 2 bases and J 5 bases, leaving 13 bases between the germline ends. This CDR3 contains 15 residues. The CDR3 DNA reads TGTGCCAGCAGTTACACCTCAGGTACCGATCAGCCCCAGCATTTT. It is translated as CASSYTSGTDQPQHF.